One sample yielded the 13 T cell receptor beta chains listed below, sequenced in a study of CD8 T cells in ankylosing spondylitis. General observations from the study: Fewer than 10 highly homologous variants formed a TCR beta motif that appeared characteristic of ankylosing spondylitis blood.

TCRdb ran MiXCR on the 5' RACE reads and lists one entry per CDR3 protein. The data contain about 390,000 distinct CDR3 sequences, more than 20% of them seen just once; the ten biggest clones take up around 17%. Their cognate antigens are unknown. Sequencing was carried out using blood, either unsorted or a sorted T cell fraction (not recorded which). The receptors originated from a male donor with ankylosing spondylitis.

This clonotype occurred a few times. The chain employs TRBV5-1 and TRBJ1-2; D call uncertain. V shed 3 bases and J shed 7 bases, with 22 bases lying between them. Germline CDR1 and CDR2: SGHRS and YFSETQ. The CDR3 contains 16 residues. CDR3 region: CASSSSGVNTGGGYTF. CDR3 sequence (DNA): TGCGCCAGCAGCTCATCCGGGGTCAATACTGGTGGTGGCTACACCTTC.

The CDR3 protein is CASSLPGQDGGRSQYF. As DNA, the CDR3 is TGTGCCAGCAGCCTGCCGGGACAGGATGGGGGAAGATCGCAGTATTTT. The chain is built from TRBV7-9 and TRBJ2-3; 8 bases agree with TRBD1. V lost 5 bases and J lost 10; bases outside the gene matches: 17. Germline loops: CDR1 SEHNR, CDR2 FQNEAQ (reference sequence). CDR3 size: 16 residues.

This clonotype was picked up a small number of times. The chain recombines TRBV9 with TRBJ2-2, with unresolved D. Germline V gene sequence: CDR1 SGDLS, CDR2 YYNGEE. The CDR3 is 16 amino acids. V gave up 4 bases and J gave up 1 base, with 14 bases separating them. The chain's CDR3 is CASSPPPAENTGELFF. CDR3 DNA: TGTGCCAGCAGCCCCCCGCCGGCGGAGAACACCGGGGAGCTGTTTTTT.

This clonotype was detected only a few times. The rearrangement joins TRBV9 to TRBJ2-1, with D uncertain. V was shortened by 3 bases and J by 5 bases, with 6 bases between the two germline ends. There are 12 residues in the CDR3. The germline V gene encodes CDR1 SGDLS and CDR2 YYNGEE. The DNA for the CDR3 is TGTGCCAGCAGCGCAGAACACAATGAGCAGTTCTTC. Encoded protein: CASSAEHNEQFF.

The rearrangement uses TRBV7-3 and TRBJ2-5; a possible D gene is TRBD2 (6 bases). With 4 bases removed from V and 5 bases from J, the gap between germline ends came to 14 bases. The CDR3 spans 14 residues. From germline, CDR1 is SGHTA and CDR2 FQGTGA. CDR3 in amino acids: CASSSLGGRETQYF. The CDR3 coding sequence is TGTGCCAGCAGCTCCCTCGGGGGTCGGGAGACCCAGTACTTC.

This clonotype was observed a handful of times. This rearrangement joins TRBV7-9 to TRBJ2-2; no definite D call. CDR3 size: 15 residues. Germline loops: CDR1 SEHNR, CDR2 FQNEAQ (reference sequence). V was cut by 5 bases and J by 4 bases, with 14 bases left in between. The CDR3 is CASSLTDSSTGELFF. In DNA form, the CDR3 reads TGTGCCAGCAGCCTCACCGACTCCTCCACCGGGGAGCTGTTTTTT.

The chain couples TRBV6-5 to TRBJ2-1, with 13 bases fitting TRBD2. From germline, CDR1 is MNHEY and CDR2 SVGAGI. This CDR3 has 17 residues. Trimming removed 4 bases from V and 7 bases from J; junction bases left unmatched: 10. The CDR3, as DNA: TGTGCCAGCAGTTGGCCACAAGGGACTAGCGGGAAGAATGAGCAGTTCTTC. Translating it yields CASSWPQGTSGKNEQFF.

The rearrangement links TRBV5-1 to TRBJ1-5; no clear D. Germline CDR1 and CDR2: SGHRS and YFSETQ. V lost 5 bases to trimming and J lost 1 base, with 7 bases between them. The CDR3 extends over 13 amino acids. CDR3 in amino acids: CASRADSNQPQHF. The CDR3 DNA reads as TGCGCCAGCAGGGCTGACAGCAATCAGCCCCAGCATTTT.

This clonotype was counted only a few times. The junction departs from germline at one end; a sequencing error may be responsible. The CDR3 nucleotides are TGTGCCAGCAGCCAAGCTGTAGATAGCAATCAGCTCCAGCATTTT. Translated, it gives CASSQAVDSNQLQHF. This chain connects TRBV3-1 to TRBJ1-5; D is ambiguous. The CDR3 length is 15 residues. Germline loops: CDR1 LGHDT, CDR2 YNNKEL (reference sequence).

The CDR3 loop reads CASSGGQLYEQYF. The CDR3 DNA reads TGTGCCAGCAGTGGGGGACAGCTCTACGAGCAGTACTTC. The V and J genes are TRBV25-1 and TRBJ2-7, with 7 nucleotides matching TRBD1. The CDR3 extends over 13 amino acids. J gave up 3 bases and V 4 bases, and 3 bases lay outside the gene matches. Germline CDR1 is MGHDK and CDR2 is SYGVNS.

The chain combines TRBV7-3 with TRBJ2-2, with 9 bases fitting TRBD1. The CDR3 consists of 15 residues. CDR1 is SGHTA and CDR2 is FQGTGA in the germline V gene. Unmatched junction bases numbered 4, after V lost 4 bases and J lost 4 bases. This chain's CDR3 is CASSSGTGFTGELFF. CDR3 in DNA: TGTGCCAGCAGCTCCGGGACAGGGTTCACCGGGGAGCTGTTTTTT.

This clonotype was seen a handful of times. V is TRBV27 and J is TRBJ1-5; D perhaps matches TRBD1 (5 bases). The CDR3 is made up of 16 amino acids. The germline V gene has CDR1 MNHEY and CDR2 SMNVEV (reference sequence). Trimming removed 5 bases from V and 6 bases from J, with 20 bases in between. The CDR3, as DNA: TGTGCCAGCAGTCCTGGCGGGGGTCGGTTTAGTCAGCCCCAGCATTTT. Its translation: CASSPGGGRFSQPQHF.

This chain connects TRBV7-9 to TRBJ2-3; D unresolved. The CDR3 contains 15 residues. The ends were cut back, 5 bases at V and 1 base at J, with 13 bases in the middle. Looked up from germline, CDR1 is SEHNR and CDR2 is FQNEAQ (reference sequence). The CDR3 loop reads CASSPLPKGTDTQYF. The CDR3, as DNA: TGTGCCAGCAGCCCTCTACCAAAGGGCACAGATACGCAGTATTTT.